The sequence of this T cell receptor (beta chain) was determined in a study of Graves' ophthalmopathy and Graves' hyperthyroidism listed by TCRdb under 2018. About the investigation overall: Stable hyperthyroidism was defined as no progression to ophthalmopathy within 18 months of follow-up. To explore V-J signatures that distinguish ophthalmopathy from hyperthyroidism, a discovery set of 100 patients was enrolled, made up of some 41 with ophthalmopathy and under 65 with stable hyperthyroidism. TCR beta repertoire signatures were used to distinguish Graves' ophthalmopathy from Graves' hyperthyroidism and to predict progression to ophthalmopathy. In total, approximately 140 blood samples were TCR-sequenced: approximately 40 ophthalmopathy, over 70 hyperthyroidism and about 17 hyperthyroidism-to-ophthalmopathy patients. After sampling, hyperthyroidism patients received methimazole starting at 30 mg daily, and ophthalmopathy patients received high-dose intravenous methylprednisolone. In five to seven hyperthyroidism patients, the T-cell repertoire of thyroid tissue was compared with the T-cell repertoire of blood. The independent validation cohort included 18 to 20 hyperthyroidism patients plus 17 patients who later progressed from hyperthyroidism to ophthalmopathy. Summary of the overall study and its limitations: The 13-signature model separated ophthalmopathy from stable hyperthyroidism with 85% to 90% sensitivity and less than 83% specificity in cross-validation, and 80%/75% in the test set. Among expanded thyroid clonotypes with frequency above 0.001, most also showed up in blood, which suggests that blood repertoires may reflect the thyroid immune response. Sample size was not predetermined statistically, and investigators were not blinded to group allocation. In validation, the model predicted ophthalmopathy progression with less than 71% sensitivity and roughly 72% specificity; approximately 12 predicted patients were CT-confirmed with GO in a median of around 6 months.

Per the germline V gene, SQVTM is the CDR1 and ANQGSEA is the CDR2. Reading from cysteine to phenylalanine, the CDR3 counts 15 amino acids. Only the CDR3 region is kept as DNA, spanning 45 bases read in frame from base 1. V loses 3 bases at its end and J loses 3 bases; junction bases beyond the gene matches: 5. The hyperthyroidism patients were 18 to 65 years old and newly diagnosed, with a disease duration of less than 2 months. Patients with other autoimmune diseases, uncontrolled infections, pregnancy or lactation were excluded from the study. Diagnosis was based on clinical symptoms, serum thyroxine, TRAb, thyroid ultrasound and orbital computed tomography. Total RNA was extracted using Trizol reagent, and RNA quality was checked on an Agilent 2100 Bioanalyzer. For repertoire sequencing, TCR beta CDR3 regions were amplified from RNA transcripts. The first round was an RT-PCR using HTBI primers with the Qiagen OneStep RT-PCR kit, and this first round was followed by a second-round multiplex PCR, then size selection and purification. Libraries were sequenced on an Illumina HiSeq2000 using paired-end 100 bp reads. In the source study's methods: SOAPnuke was used to process the reads, removing any read that contained adapters or uncalled bases, had a mean Phred below 15, or lacked an exact match to the constant primer or identifier. High-quality paired reads were merged with COPE v1.2.5. Each unique nucleotide sequence was defined as a clonotype, and clonotypes were aligned to IMGT TRB V, D and J references with MiTCR v1.1. The analysis was limited to V-J combinations with a frequency above 0.0001, which together covered approximately 99% of the repertoires. A TCR clonal expansion and chaos score per V-J combination was defined as the ratio of F50 clonal expansion to chaos observed in the TCRdist matrix. Welch's t-statistics and random forest were used to reduce the features to about twelve V-J combinations, which were then used as input to a naive Bayes classifier. The Morisita-Horn index was used to measure how similar the thyroid and blood repertoires were. TCRdb redid the processing of the public reads, applying fastp at Q25 and MiXCR, and retained in-frame beta chains. Every CDR3 protein is listed once, alongside the most common genes and DNA of its rows. TCRdb's processing, not the authors' own work, is the source of the V and J calls. Present in this sample are around 520,000 distinct CDR3 sequences, less than 45% of which were seen just once. Of the sample, about 4.2% falls within the top ten clones.

Notes on this clonotype: Its antigen is still unknown. One base away there is no much larger clone; base qualities are not given.

The chain was built from TRBV29-1 and TRBJ2-3; 11 of the junction bases match TRBD2. This clonotype was obtained from an adult man with Graves' hyperthyroidism. The sequenced material came from peripheral blood or thyroid tissue (not recorded which). The nucleotides read TGCAGCGTTGAGACTAGCGGGATAAGGACAGATACGCAGTATTTT. The encoded protein is CSVETSGIRTDTQYF.